These 2 T cell receptor beta chains came from one sample sequenced in a study of response to subunit inactivated influenza vaccine. TCRdb reprocessed the RT-PCR reads with MiXCR, giving one entry per CDR3 protein. The repertoire has 430,000 or so distinct CDR3 sequences, 10% to 11% of them found once; the top ten carry approximately 12%. The sample was PBMCs from blood, taken about 40 days after vaccination. Every receptor here comes from a man aged 50 to 60 who received an inactivated influenza vaccine.

The chain couples TRBV30 to TRBJ1-1; a possible D gene is TRBD1 (5 bases). The CDR3 runs 13 residues. Germline V gene sequence: CDR1 GTSNPN, CDR2 SVGIG (reference sequence). The V end lost 0 bases, the J end lost 3 bases, and 8 bases lay between the germline ends. The CDR3 reads CAWSVGHYTEAFF. DNA for the CDR3: TGTGCCTGGAGTGTAGGACACTACACTGAAGCTTTCTTT.

V and J are TRBV12-3 or TRBV12-4 and TRBJ2-2, with 14 positions matching TRBD2. V lost 4 bases, J lost 5 bases, and 6 bases stayed unmatched. There are 17 residues in the CDR3. The CDR3 DNA sequence: TGTGCCAGCAGTTCACCTGGGACTAGCGGGAGAACCGGGGAGCTGTTTTTT. It encodes CASSSPGTSGRTGELFF.